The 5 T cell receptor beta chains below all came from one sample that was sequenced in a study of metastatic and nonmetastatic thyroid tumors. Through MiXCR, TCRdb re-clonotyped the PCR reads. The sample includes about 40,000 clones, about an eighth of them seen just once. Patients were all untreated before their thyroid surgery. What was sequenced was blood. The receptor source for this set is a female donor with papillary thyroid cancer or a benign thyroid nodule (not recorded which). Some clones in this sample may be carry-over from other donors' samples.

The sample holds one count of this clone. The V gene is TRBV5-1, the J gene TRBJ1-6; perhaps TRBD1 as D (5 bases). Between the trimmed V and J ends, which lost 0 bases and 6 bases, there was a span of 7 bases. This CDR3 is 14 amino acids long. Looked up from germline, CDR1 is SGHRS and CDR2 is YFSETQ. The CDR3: CASSLVGPNSPLHF. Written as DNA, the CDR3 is TGCGCCAGCAGCTTGGTGGGACCTAATTCACCCCTCCACTTT.

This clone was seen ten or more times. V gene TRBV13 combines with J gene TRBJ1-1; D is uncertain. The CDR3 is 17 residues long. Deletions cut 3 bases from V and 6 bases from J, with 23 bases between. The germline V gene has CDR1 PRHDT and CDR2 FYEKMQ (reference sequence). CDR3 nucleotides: TGTGCCAGCAGCTTCGACGGGGTGGGCAGGAAGCAGTCTGAAGCTTTCTTT. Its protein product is CASSFDGVGRKQSEAFF.

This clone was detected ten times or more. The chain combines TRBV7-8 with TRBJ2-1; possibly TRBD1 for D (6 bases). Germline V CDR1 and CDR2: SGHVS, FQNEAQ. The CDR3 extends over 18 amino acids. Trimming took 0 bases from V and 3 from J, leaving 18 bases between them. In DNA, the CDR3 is TGTGCCAGCAGCTTAGCGAGAGGGACACTTCTCTTCTACAATGAGCAGTTCTTC. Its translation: CASSLARGTLLFYNEQFF.

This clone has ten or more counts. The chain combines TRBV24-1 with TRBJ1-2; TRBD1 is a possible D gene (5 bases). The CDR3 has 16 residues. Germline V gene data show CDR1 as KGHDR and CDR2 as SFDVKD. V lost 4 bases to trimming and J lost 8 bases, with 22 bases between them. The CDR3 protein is CATSDHTGTSLGGYTF. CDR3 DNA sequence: TGTGCCACCAGTGACCATACCGGGACTAGTCTGGGAGGCTACACCTTC.

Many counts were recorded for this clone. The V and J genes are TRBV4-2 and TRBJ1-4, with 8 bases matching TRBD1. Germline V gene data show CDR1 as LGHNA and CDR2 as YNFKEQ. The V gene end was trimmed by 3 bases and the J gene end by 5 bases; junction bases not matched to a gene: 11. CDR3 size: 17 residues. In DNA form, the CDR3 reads TGTGCCAGCAGCCATCATAGGGGGGGACAGGCGAATGAAAAACTGTTTTTT. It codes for CASSHHRGGQANEKLFF.